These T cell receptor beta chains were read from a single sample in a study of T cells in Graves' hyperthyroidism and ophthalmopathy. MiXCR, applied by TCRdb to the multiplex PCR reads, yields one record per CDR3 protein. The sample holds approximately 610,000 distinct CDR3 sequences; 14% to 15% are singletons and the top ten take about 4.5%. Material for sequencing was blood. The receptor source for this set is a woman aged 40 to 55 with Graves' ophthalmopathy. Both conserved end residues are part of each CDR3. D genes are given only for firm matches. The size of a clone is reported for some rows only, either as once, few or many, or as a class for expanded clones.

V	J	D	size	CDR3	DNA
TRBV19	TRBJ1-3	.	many	CASSPLAPGNTIYF	TGTGCCAGTAGCCCCCTAGCTCCTGGAAACACCATATATTTT
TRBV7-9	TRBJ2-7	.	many	CASSLRRGADSYEQYF	TGTGCCAGCAGCTTAAGGAGGGGGGCAGACTCCTACGAGCAGTACTTC
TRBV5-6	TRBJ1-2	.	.	CASSSGLVDRGYTF	TGTGCCAGCAGCTCCGGATTAGTGGATCGGGGCTACACCTTC
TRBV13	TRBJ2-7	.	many	CASSLGGLPNEQYF	TGTGCCAGCAGCTTAGGCGGGCTTCCCAACGAGCAGTACTTC
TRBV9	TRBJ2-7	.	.	CASSVGRDWLFEQYF	TGTGCCAGCAGCGTCGGTCGGGACTGGTTGTTCGAGCAGTACTTC
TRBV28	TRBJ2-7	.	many	CASSDSGLGYEQYF	TGTGCCAGCAGCGATAGCGGTTTGGGTTACGAGCAGTACTTC
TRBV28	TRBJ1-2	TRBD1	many	CASSFWGQANYGYTF	TGTGCCAGCAGTTTCTGGGGACAGGCAAACTATGGCTACACCTTC
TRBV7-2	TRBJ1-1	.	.	CASSSPGRSTEAFF	TGTGCCAGCAGCTCCCCGGGACGGTCCACTGAAGCTTTCTTT
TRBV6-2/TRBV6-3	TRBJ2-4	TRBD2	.	CASDSGGGNIQYF	TGTGCCAGTGATAGCGGGGGCGGAAACATTCAGTACTTC
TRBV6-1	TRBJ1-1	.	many	CASRGDTPKVTEAFF	TGTGCCAGCAGGGGGGACACCCCGAAGGTCACTGAAGCTTTCTTT
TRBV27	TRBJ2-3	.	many	CASSSPPDAGPQYF	TGTGCCAGCAGTTCGCCCCCGGACGCAGGTCCGCAGTATTTT
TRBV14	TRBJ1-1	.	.	CASSQEAFF	TGTGCCAGCAGCCAAGAAGCTTTCTTT
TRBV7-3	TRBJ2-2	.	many	CASSSAATGELFF	TGTGCCAGCAGTTCAGCGGCAACCGGGGAGCTGTTTTTT
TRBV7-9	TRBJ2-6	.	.	CASSLPGSVANVLTF	TGTGCCAGCAGCCTTCCCGGCTCTGTGGCCAACGTCCTGACTTTC
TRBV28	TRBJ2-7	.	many	CASSFLADYEQYF	TGTGCCAGCAGTTTTCTAGCAGACTACGAGCAGTACTTC
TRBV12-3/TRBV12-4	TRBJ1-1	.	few	CASSPTGTGTRAFF	TGTGCCAGCAGTCCTACGGGGACCGGGACACGTGCTTTCTTT
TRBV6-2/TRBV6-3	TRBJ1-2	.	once	CASSTPGQSNYGYTF	TGTGCCAGCAGTACCCCCGGACAATCTAACTATGGCTACACCTTC
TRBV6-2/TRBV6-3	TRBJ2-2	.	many	CATTPGRYTGELFF	TGTGCCACGACCCCCGGACGGTACACCGGGGAGCTGTTTTTT
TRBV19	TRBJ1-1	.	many	CASSIRPGFMNTEAFF	TGTGCCAGTAGTATCCGGCCAGGTTTCATGAACACTGAAGCTTTCTTT
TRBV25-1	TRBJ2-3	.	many	CASSDPGTSTDTQYF	TGTGCCAGCAGTGATCCCGGGACTAGCACAGATACGCAGTATTTT
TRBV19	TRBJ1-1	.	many	CASSISPGLNTEAFF	TGTGCCAGTAGTATTTCCCCAGGGTTGAACACTGAAGCTTTCTTT
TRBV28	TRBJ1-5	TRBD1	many	CASSWTGREQPQHF	TGTGCCAGCAGTTGGACAGGGAGGGAGCAGCCCCAGCATTTT
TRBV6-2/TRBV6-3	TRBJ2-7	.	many	CASSYAVGLSYEQYF	TGTGCCAGCAGTTACGCCGTCGGACTATCCTACGAGCAGTACTTC
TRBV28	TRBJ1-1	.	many	CAGAGPLTEAFF	TGTGCCGGGGCGGGTCCCCTGACTGAAGCTTTCTTT
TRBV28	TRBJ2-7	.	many	CASGRSLYEQYF	TGTGCCAGCGGGCGGTCTTTGTACGAGCAGTACTTC
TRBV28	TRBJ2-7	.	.	CASSLYTATEQYF	TGTGCCAGCAGTTTGTACACCGCTACGGAGCAGTACTTC
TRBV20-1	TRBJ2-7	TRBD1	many	CSAGETGTYEQYF	TGCAGTGCTGGAGAGACAGGGACCTACGAGCAGTACTTC
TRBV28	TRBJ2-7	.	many	CANTRWTYEQYF	TGTGCCAACACCCGGTGGACCTACGAGCAGTACTTC
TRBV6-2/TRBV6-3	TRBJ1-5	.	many	CASSRAQGGQPQHF	TGTGCCAGCAGTCGAGCTCAAGGGGGGCAGCCCCAGCATTTT
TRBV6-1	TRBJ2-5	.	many	CASTPLMTAFAQETQYF	TGTGCCAGCACCCCCCTTATGACAGCCTTCGCACAAGAGACCCAGTACTTC
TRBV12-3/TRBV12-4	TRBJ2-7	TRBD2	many	CASSSPGLAGAGHEQYF	TGTGCCAGCAGTTCTCCGGGACTAGCGGGAGCGGGCCACGAGCAGTACTTC
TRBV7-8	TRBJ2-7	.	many	CASSQGIPSYEQYF	TGTGCCAGCAGCCAAGGAATTCCCTCCTACGAGCAGTACTTC
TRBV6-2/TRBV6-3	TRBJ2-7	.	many	CASRGTASYEQYF	TGTGCCAGCAGGGGAACGGCATCCTACGAGCAGTACTTC
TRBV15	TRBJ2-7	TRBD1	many	CATSRGLGQEYF	TGTGCCACCAGCAGAGGCCTGGGACAGGAGTACTTC
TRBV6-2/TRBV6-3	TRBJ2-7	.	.	CASSLGGLGYMDPYEQYF	TGTGCCAGCAGTTTGGGAGGTTTAGGCTATATGGACCCCTACGAGCAGTACTTC
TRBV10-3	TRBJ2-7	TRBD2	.	CAISPGTSGRTQYF	TGTGCCATCAGTCCCGGGACTAGCGGGAGGACGCAGTACTTC
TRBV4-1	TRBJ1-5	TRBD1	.	CASSQGPGTGFGGQPQHF	TGCGCCAGCAGCCAAGGTCCCGGGACAGGGTTCGGAGGTCAGCCCCAGCATTTT
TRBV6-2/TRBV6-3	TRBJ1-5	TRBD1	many	CASSTLGQGIPYSNQPQHF	TGTGCCAGCAGCACCCTTGGACAGGGGATCCCGTATAGCAATCAGCCCCAGCATTTT
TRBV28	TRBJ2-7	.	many	CASSLRGSDDEQYF	TGTGCCAGCAGTTTAAGGGGGTCTGACGACGAGCAGTACTTC
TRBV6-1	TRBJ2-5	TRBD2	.	CASTPWRGGLGETQYF	TGTGCCAGCACCCCGTGGCGGGGGGGCCTGGGAGAGACCCAGTACTTC
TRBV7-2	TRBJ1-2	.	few	CASSLFEAYGYTF	TGTGCCAGCAGCCTTTTTGAGGCCTATGGCTACACCTTC
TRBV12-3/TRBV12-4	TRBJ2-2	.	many	CASSLQSTGELFF	TGTGCCAGCAGTTTACAGTCCACCGGGGAGCTGTTTTTT